Here is one T cell receptor beta chain with its context. What it binds is unknown. This specimen comes from a study of T cell responses to AZD1222 COVID-19 vaccine. Regarding the study as a whole: Only a handful of individuals given AZD1222 were seropositive at baseline. When two AZD1222 doses had been given, Spike-specific TCR breadth and depth rose.

TCRdb's copy holds only in-frame clones and misses some; the assay was immunoSEQ multiplex PCR. Among 110,000 to 150,000 clones listed, approximately 93% were seen once. The material sequenced was peripheral blood, taken on day 0 of AZD1222 vaccination. The source of this sequence is an adult in good health.

The CDR3 region has the DNA TGTGCCAGCAGTGACGACGGGACTAGCGGGATAAATGAGCAGTTCTTC. It specifies CASSDDGTSGINEQFF. The chain has TRBV6-4 and TRBJ2-1; 13 bases align to TRBD2. CDR1 is MRHNA and CDR2 is SNTAGT in the germline V gene. V was clipped by 2 bases and J by 7 bases; unmatched bases: 5. This CDR3 comprises 16 residues.